This T cell receptor (beta chain) was recovered during a study of patients and donors after allogeneic stem cell transplantation. TCRdb analysed the RT-PCR reads with MiXCR anew, one entry per CDR3 protein. The sample yields approximately 200,000 distinct CDR3 sequences, around two fifths seen once. The V and J ends lost 1 base and 5 bases, in that order; junction bases with no gene match: 14. Germline CDR1 and CDR2: SEHNR and FQNEAQ (reference sequence). This CDR3 is 18 amino acids long. The sequence was collected from a human donor who was either an allogeneic HSCT recipient or a stem cell or donor lymphocyte infusion donor (not recorded which). It is not recorded whose cells these are; they may come from a transplant donor. The chain joins TRBV7-9 to TRBJ1-1; the match to TRBD1 covers 9 bases. The source material was blood, either unsorted or a sorted T cell fraction (not recorded which). CDR3 DNA sequence: TGTGCCAGCAGCTTAGGAGGAGGATGGACAGGGGAGCGAACTGAAGCTTTCTTT. It translates to CASSLGGGWTGERTEAFF.